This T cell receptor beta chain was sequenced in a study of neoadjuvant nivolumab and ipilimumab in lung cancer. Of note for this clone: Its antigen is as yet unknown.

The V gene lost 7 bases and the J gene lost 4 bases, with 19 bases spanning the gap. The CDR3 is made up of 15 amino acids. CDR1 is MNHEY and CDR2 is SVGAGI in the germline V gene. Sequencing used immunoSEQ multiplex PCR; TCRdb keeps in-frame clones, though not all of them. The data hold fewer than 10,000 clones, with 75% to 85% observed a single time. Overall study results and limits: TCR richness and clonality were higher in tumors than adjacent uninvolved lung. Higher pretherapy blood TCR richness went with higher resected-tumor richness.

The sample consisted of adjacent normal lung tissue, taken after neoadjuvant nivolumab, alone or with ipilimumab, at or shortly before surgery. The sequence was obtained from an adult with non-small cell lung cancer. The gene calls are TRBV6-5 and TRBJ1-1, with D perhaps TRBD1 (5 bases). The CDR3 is CASTQGGGRGTEAFF. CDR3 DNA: TGTGCCAGCACCCAGGGCGGGGGACGCGGCACTGAAGCTTTCTTT.